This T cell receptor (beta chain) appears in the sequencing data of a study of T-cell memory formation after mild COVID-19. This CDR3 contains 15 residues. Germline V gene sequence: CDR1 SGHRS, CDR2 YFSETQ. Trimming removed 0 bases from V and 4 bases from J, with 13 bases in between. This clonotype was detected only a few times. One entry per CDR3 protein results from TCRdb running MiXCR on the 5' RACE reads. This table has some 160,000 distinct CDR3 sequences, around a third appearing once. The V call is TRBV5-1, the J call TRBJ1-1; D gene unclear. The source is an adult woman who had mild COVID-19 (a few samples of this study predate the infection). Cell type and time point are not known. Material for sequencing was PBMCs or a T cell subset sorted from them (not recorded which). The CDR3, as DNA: TGCGCCAGCAGCTTGGCCAAGGCGGCGTTCACTGAAGCTTTCTTT. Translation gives CASSLAKAAFTEAFF.